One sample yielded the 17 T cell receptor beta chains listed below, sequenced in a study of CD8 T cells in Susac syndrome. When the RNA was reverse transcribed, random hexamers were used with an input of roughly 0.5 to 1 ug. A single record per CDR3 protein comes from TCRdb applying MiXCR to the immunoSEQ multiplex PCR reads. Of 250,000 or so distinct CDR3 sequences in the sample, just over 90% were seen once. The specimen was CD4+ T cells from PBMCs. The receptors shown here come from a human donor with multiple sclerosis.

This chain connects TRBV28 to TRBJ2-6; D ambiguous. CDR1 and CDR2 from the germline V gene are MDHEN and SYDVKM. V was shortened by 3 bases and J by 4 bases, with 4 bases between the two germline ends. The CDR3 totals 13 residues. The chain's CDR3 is CASSFRGANVLTF. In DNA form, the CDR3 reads TGTGCCAGCAGTTTCCGGGGGGCCAACGTCCTGACTTTC.

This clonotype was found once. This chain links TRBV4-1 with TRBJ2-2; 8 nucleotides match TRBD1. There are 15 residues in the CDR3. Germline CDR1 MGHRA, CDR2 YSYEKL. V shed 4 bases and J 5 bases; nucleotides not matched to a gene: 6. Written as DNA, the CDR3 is TGCGCCAGCAGCCTGGACAGGGAGTGGACCGGGGAGCTGTTTTTT. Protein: CASSLDREWTGELFF.

Written as DNA, the CDR3 is TGCAGCGTTGACCCCCCAGGGACCCTTAACTATGGCTACACCTTC. This gives the protein CSVDPPGTLNYGYTF. J is TRBJ1-2 and V is TRBV29-1; perhaps TRBD1 as D (5 bases). Germline V gene data show CDR1 as SQVTM and CDR2 as ANQGSEA. The CDR3 consists of 15 residues. Trimming took 3 bases from V and 1 from J, leaving 15 bases between them.

CDR3 sequence (DNA): TGTGCCAGCAGCTTTAGACAGGGAGCGAGACAGCCCCAGCATTTT. Its protein is CASSFRQGARQPQHF. The chain has TRBV7-9 and TRBJ1-5, with 7 bases that match TRBD1. Germline CDR1 reads SEHNR; CDR2 reads FQNEAQ (reference sequence). This CDR3 region has 15 residues. Germline trimming cut 3 bases from V and 7 bases from J; bases unmatched to any gene: 9.

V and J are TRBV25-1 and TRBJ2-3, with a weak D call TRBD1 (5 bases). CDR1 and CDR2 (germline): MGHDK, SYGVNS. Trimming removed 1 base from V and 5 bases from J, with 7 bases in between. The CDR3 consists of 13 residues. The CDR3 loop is CASSEFGQDTQYF. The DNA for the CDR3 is TGTGCCAGCAGTGAATTCGGACAAGATACGCAGTATTTT.

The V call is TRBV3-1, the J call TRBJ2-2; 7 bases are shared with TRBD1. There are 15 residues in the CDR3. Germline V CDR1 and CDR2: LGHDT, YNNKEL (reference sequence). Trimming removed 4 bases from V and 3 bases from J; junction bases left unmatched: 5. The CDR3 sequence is CASSPYRGDTGELFF. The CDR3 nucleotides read TGTGCCAGCAGCCCATACAGGGGCGACACCGGGGAGCTGTTTTTT.

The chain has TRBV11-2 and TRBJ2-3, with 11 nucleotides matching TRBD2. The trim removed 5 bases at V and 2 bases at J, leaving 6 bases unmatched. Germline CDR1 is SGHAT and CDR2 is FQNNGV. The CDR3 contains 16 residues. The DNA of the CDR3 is TGTGCCAGCAGCCACGGGACTAGCGGTTCCACAGATACGCAGTATTTT. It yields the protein CASSHGTSGSTDTQYF.

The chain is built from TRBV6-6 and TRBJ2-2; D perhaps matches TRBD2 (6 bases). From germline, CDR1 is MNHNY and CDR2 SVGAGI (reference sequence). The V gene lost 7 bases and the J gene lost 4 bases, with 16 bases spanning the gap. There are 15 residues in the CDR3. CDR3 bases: TGTGCCAGCACGATCGTAGACGGGGGCACCGGGGAGCTGTTTTTT. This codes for CASTIVDGGTGELFF.

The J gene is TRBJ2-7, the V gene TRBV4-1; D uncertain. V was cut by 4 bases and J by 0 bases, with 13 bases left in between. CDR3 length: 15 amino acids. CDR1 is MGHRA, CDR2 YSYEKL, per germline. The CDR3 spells CASSLSEPHSYEQYF. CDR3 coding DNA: TGCGCCAGCAGCCTATCGGAACCGCACTCCTACGAGCAGTACTTC.

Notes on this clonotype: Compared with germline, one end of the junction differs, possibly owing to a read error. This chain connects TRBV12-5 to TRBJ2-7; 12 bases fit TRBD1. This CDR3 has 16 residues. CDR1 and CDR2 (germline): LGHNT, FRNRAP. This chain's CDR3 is CAGGPASGTGGSEQYF. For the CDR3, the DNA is TGTGCTGGTGGGCCAGCGTCCGGGACAGGGGGCAGCGAGCAGTACTTC.

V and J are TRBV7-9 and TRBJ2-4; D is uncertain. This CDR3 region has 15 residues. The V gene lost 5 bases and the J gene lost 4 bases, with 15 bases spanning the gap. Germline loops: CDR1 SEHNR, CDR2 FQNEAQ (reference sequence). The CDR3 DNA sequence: TGTGCCAGCAGCGCCTCCCTGGCGGATAAAAACATTCAGTACTTC. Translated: CASSASLADKNIQYF.

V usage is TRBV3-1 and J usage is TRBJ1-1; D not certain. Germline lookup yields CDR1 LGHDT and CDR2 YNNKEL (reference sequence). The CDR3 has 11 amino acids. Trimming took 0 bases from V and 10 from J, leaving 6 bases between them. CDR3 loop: CASSQDRRAFF. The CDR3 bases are TGTGCCAGCAGCCAAGATAGACGAGCTTTCTTT. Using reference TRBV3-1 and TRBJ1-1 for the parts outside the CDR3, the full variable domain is DTAVSQTPKYLVTQMGNDKSIKCEQNLGHDTMYWYKQDSKKFLKIMFSYNNKELIINETVPNRFSPKSPDKAHLNLHINSLELGDSAVYFCASSQDRRAFFGQGTRLTVV.

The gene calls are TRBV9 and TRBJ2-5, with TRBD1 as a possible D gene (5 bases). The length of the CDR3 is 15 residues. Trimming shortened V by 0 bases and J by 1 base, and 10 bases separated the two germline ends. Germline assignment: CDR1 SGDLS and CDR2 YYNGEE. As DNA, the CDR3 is TGTGCCAGCAGCGTAGGGGGCCCCAGCCAAGAGACCCAGTACTTC. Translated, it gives CASSVGGPSQETQYF.

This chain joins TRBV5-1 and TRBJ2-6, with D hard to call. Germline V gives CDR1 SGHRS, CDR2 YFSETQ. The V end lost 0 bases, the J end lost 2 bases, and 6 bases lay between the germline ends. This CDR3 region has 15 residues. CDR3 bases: TGCGCCAGCAGCTTGGAGTGGACTGGGGCCAACGTCCTGACTTTC. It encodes CASSLEWTGANVLTF. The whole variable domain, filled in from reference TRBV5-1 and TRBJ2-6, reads KAGVTQTPRYLIKTRGQQVTLSCSPISGHRSVSWYQQTPGQGLQFLFEYFSETQRNKGNFPGRFSGRQFSNSRSEMNVSTLELGDSALYLCASSLEWTGANVLTFGAGSRLTVL.

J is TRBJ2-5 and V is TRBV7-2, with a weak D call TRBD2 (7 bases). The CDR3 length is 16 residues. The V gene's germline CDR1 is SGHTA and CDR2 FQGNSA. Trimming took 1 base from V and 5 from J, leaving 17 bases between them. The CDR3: CASSLGRGPRQETQYF. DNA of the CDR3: TGTGCCAGCAGCTTAGGGCGGGGGCCACGCCAGGAGACCCAGTACTTC.

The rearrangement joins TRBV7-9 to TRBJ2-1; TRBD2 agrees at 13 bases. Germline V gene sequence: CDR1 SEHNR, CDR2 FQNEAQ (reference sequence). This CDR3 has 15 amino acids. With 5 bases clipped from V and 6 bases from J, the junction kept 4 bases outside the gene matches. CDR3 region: CASSPGLAGINEQFF. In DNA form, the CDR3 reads TGTGCCAGCAGCCCGGGACTAGCGGGAATCAATGAGCAGTTCTTC.

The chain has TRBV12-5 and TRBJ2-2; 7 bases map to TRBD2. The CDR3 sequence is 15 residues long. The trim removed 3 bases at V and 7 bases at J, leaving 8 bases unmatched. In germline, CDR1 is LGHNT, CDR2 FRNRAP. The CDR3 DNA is TGTGCTAGTGGTTTCCCCGGGAGGTTAGGCGGGGAGCTGTTTTTT. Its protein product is CASGFPGRLGGELFF.